A single T cell receptor beta chain is shown here with its context. Its antigen is unknown. MiXCR, run by TCRdb on the RT-PCR reads, gives a single entry per CDR3 protein. Seen here are more than 700,000 distinct CDR3 sequences, approximately 21% observed once, and the top ten hold roughly 10%. This sample is part of a study of response to subunit inactivated influenza vaccine. Overall study results and limits: Each seasonal influenza vaccination recruits few new T cells, the authors suggested.

V shed 4 bases, J shed 0 bases, and the junction held 4 bases outside the gene matches. The CDR3 extends over 15 amino acids. CDR1 is SQVTM, CDR2 ANQGSEA, per germline. The clonotype originates from a man in his fifties who received an inactivated influenza vaccine. Material: PBMCs from blood, obtained 5 days after vaccination. The chain couples TRBV29-1 to TRBJ2-4; 9 bases agree with TRBD2. The chain's CDR3 is CSVGGLALAKNIQYF. The CDR3 DNA reads TGCAGCGTTGGTGGACTAGCGTTAGCCAAAAACATTCAGTACTTC.